The present TCR beta chain was sequenced within a study of blood T cell repertoires in COVID-19. Study overall: Acute-phase and convalescent COVID-19 samples originated in the United States, Italy and Spain.

Under the authors' procedure: How many nucleated cells were present was estimated from reference gene primer amplification. Sequencing used immunoSEQ multiplex PCR; TCRdb keeps in-frame clones, though not all of them. Clonal size and the V and J genes are those of that table, whereas D and trimming came from the DNA. The sample contains 50,000 to 55,000 clones, roughly 88% of which appear only once. V lost 5 bases, J lost 2 bases, and 15 bases lay in between. The CDR3 covers 16 residues. Germline CDR1 MNHEY, CDR2 SVGEGT. This clone was picked up one time. The chain employs TRBV6-2 or TRBV6-3 and TRBJ2-2, with D maybe TRBD2 (6 bases). Specimen: peripheral blood. The origin of this receptor is a man older than 75 with acute or convalescent COVID-19. The CDR3 sequence is CASSQGSGSNTGELFF. In DNA form, the CDR3 reads TGTGCCAGCAGTCAGGGAAGCGGGTCTAACACCGGGGAGCTGTTTTTT.